The next 18 T cell receptor beta chains were all read from a single sample in a study of PD-L1 blockade in urothelial cancer (dated by TCRdb to about 2017). The library came from the immunoSEQ multiplex PCR assay. Drawn from immuneACCESS, this table holds only the in-frame rearrangements with V and J called that TCRdb kept. Clones are partly lost; checked studies trace under half to an unresolved V gene and leave the rest unexplained. Recorded for this sample are roughly 100,000 clones; 75% to 90% of them occurred a single time. 8.4% of the sample lies in the top ten. The label giving this sample's time point can be read as: peripheral blood 6 weeks after treatment start. The specimen was PBMCs, collected around atezolizumab (anti-PD-L1) treatment. These receptors all stem from a man aged 65 to 79 with urothelial cancer.

This chain links TRBV6-5 with TRBJ1-2; the D gene is possibly TRBD1 (6 bases). The V end lost 0 bases, the J end lost 8 bases, and 13 bases lay between the germline ends. There are 14 residues in the CDR3. Germline V gene sequence: CDR1 MNHEY, CDR2 SVGAGI. DNA of the CDR3: TGTGCCAGCAGTTACTCGACAGGTCGGCGGGGCTACACCTTC. As protein: CASSYSTGRRGYTF.

The chain carries TRBV4-3 and TRBJ1-4; 9 bases are a match to TRBD1. The CDR3 is 16 residues long. Germline lookup yields CDR1 LGHNA and CDR2 YSLEER. Losses at the gene ends were 1 base for V and 7 bases for J; bases not matched to a gene: 7. The CDR3 sequence is CASSQGGQGRGEKLFF. The CDR3 coding sequence is TGCGCCAGCAGCCAAGGAGGACAGGGGAGAGGTGAAAAACTGTTTTTT.

The V call is TRBV11-3, the J call TRBJ2-5; 9 bases line up with TRBD2. J was trimmed by 3 bases and V by 5 bases; bases with no gene match: 13. CDR3 size: 17 residues. CDR1 and CDR2 from the germline V gene are SGHNT and YENEEA. The CDR3 bases are TGTGCCAGCAGCCCTCCACCAGCGTCTAGCGGGAAAGAGACCCAGTACTTC. This gives the protein CASSPPPASSGKETQYF.

This chain connects TRBV7-9 to TRBJ2-5; 7 nucleotides align to TRBD1. The germline CDR1 and CDR2 sequences are SEHNR and FQNEAQ (reference sequence). V lost 5 bases to trimming and J lost 0 bases; unmatched junction nucleotides: 9. The CDR3 has 16 residues. For the CDR3, the DNA is TGTGCCAGCAGCCCCAGAGGGGGCCTGTACCAAGAGACCCAGTACTTC. It translates to CASSPRGGLYQETQYF.

The chain uses TRBV5-1 and TRBJ1-2; TRBD1 is a possible D gene (5 bases). Germline CDR1 is SGHRS and CDR2 is YFSETQ. V gave up 5 bases and J gave up 5 bases, with 13 bases separating them. The CDR3 spans 13 residues. The CDR3 bases are TGCGCCAGCAGACAAGACAGCGATTATGGCTACACCTTC. Translation: CASRQDSDYGYTF.

The chain joins TRBV5-4 to TRBJ2-7, with D possibly matching TRBD1 (6 bases). The V gene's germline CDR1 is SGHNT and CDR2 YYREEE (reference sequence). The CDR3 is 13 amino acids. With 3 bases removed from V and 5 bases from J, the gap between germline ends came to 12 bases. CDR3 in amino acids: CASSWKPGDEQYF. CDR3 bases: TGTGCCAGCAGCTGGAAACCAGGGGACGAGCAGTACTTC.

The chain combines TRBV2 with TRBJ2-3; D is perhaps TRBD1 (5 bases). Per the germline V gene, CDR1 is SNHLY and CDR2 is FYNNEI. This CDR3 is 15 amino acids long. Trimming shortened V by 6 bases and J by 4 bases, and 17 bases separated the two germline ends. DNA of the CDR3: TGTGCCAGCAGAGGTCCCGGCCTAGGGGCAGATACGCAGTATTTT. This codes for CASRGPGLGADTQYF. Drawing the rest from reference TRBV2 and TRBJ2-3, the complete variable domain is EPEVTQTPSHQVTQMGQEVILRCVPISNHLYFYWYRQILGQKVEFLVSFYNNEISEKSEIFDDQFSVERPDGSNFTLKIRSTKLEDSAMYFCASRGPGLGADTQYFGPGTRLTVL.

The gene calls are TRBV7-9 and TRBJ1-2, with TRBD1 matching 9 bases. The germline V gene has CDR1 SEHNR and CDR2 FQNEAQ (reference sequence). CDR3 length: 16 amino acids. V was clipped by 5 bases and J by 6 bases; unmatched bases: 13. CDR3 coding DNA: TGTGCCAGCAGCGCGACTAACAGGGGGCGACCCGATGGCTACACCTTC. Residues: CASSATNRGRPDGYTF.

The gene calls are TRBV11-2 and TRBJ2-7, with a tentative D call TRBD1 (6 bases). Trimming removed 4 bases from V and 7 bases from J, with 20 bases in between. The CDR3 sequence is 15 residues long. Germline CDR1 SGHAT, CDR2 FQNNGV. The CDR3 nucleotides are TGTGCCAGCAGCTCCCTCTCAGGGGTGCTGCGGGAGCAGTACTTC. Amino acid sequence: CASSSLSGVLREQYF.

This chain links TRBV19 with TRBJ1-1; unclear D gene. The V gene's germline CDR1 is LNHDA and CDR2 SQIVND (reference sequence). The V end lost 1 base, the J end lost 4 bases, and 10 bases lay between the germline ends. The CDR3 is made up of 14 amino acids. CDR3 region: CASSIGYSTTEAFF. In nucleotides, the CDR3 is TGTGCCAGTAGTATAGGGTACAGTACCACTGAAGCTTTCTTT.

A word on this clone: The sample carries other DNA sequences with the same CDR3. The chain has TRBV29-1 and TRBJ2-3; 8 bases match TRBD1. Germline CDR1 SQVTM, CDR2 ANQGSEA. The CDR3 sequence is 12 residues long. V shed 6 bases and J 3 bases; nucleotides not matched to a gene: 2. CDR3 sequence reads: CSVDRGTDTQYF. Here the CDR3 DNA reads TGCAGCGTCGACAGGGGAACAGATACGCAGTATTTT.

The chain joins TRBV2 to TRBJ2-2; D is perhaps TRBD2 (6 bases). The CDR3 spans 15 residues. Germline lookup yields CDR1 SNHLY and CDR2 FYNNEI. Trimming took 7 bases from V and 4 from J, leaving 16 bases between them. The CDR3, as DNA: TGTGCCAGCACCAATGGAGGGAGAGGCACCGGGGAGCTGTTTTTT. As protein: CASTNGGRGTGELFF.

The V and J genes are TRBV4-1 and TRBJ2-1, with 9 bases fitting TRBD2. CDR1 is MGHRA, CDR2 YSYEKL, per germline. This CDR3 is 16 amino acids long. The V gene end was trimmed by 4 bases and the J gene end by 7 bases; junction bases not matched to a gene: 11. CDR3 nucleotide sequence: TGCGCCAGCAGCCCATATAGCGGGAGTTTGGGGAATGAGCAGTTCTTC. Translation: CASSPYSGSLGNEQFF.

V usage is TRBV6-1 and J usage is TRBJ1-6, with TRBD1 as a possible D gene (6 bases). The V gene lost 0 bases and the J gene lost 5 bases, with 17 bases spanning the gap. CDR3 size: 18 residues. Germline CDR1 and CDR2: MNHNS and SASEGT. This CDR3 reads CASSEAPTGGAHNSPLHF. The CDR3 coding sequence is TGTGCCAGCAGTGAAGCCCCGACAGGTGGGGCCCATAATTCACCCCTCCACTTT.

CDR3 in amino acids: CASSVTGGDEKLFF. CDR3 in DNA: TGCGCCAGCAGCGTGACAGGGGGTGATGAAAAACTGTTTTTT. V usage is TRBV5-1 and J usage is TRBJ1-4, with 9 bases matching TRBD1. The V gene end was trimmed by 4 bases and the J gene end by 6 bases; junction bases not matched to a gene: 4. This CDR3 spans 14 amino acids. Germline-derived CDR1 and CDR2 are SGHRS and YFSETQ.

This clone has a handful of counts. The chain couples TRBV6-6 to TRBJ2-1, with 7 bases lining up with TRBD2. Germline-derived CDR1 and CDR2 are MNHNY and SVGAGI (reference sequence). After removal of 2 bases from V and 8 bases from J, the junction contained 12 bases not matched to a gene. The CDR3 is 16 amino acids. The CDR3 sequence: CASSYGVGVAGHEQFF. The CDR3 nucleotides read TGTGCCAGCAGTTACGGGGTGGGAGTAGCGGGTCATGAGCAGTTCTTC.

The chain couples TRBV27 to TRBJ2-5, with D maybe TRBD2 (6 bases). V lost 3 bases and J lost 5, with 13 bases in between. In germline, CDR1 is MNHEY, CDR2 SMNVEV (reference sequence). The CDR3 runs to 14 residues. The CDR3 nucleotides are TGTGCCAGCAGTTTGTCGACCCGGGGGGAGACCCAGTACTTC. Protein: CASSLSTRGETQYF.

As concerns this clone: One junction end disagrees with the germline gene, perhaps due to a read error. This chain joins TRBV7-7 and TRBJ2-5; no clear D gene. The CDR3 contains 12 residues. Per the germline V gene, CDR1 is SSHAT and CDR2 is FNYEAQ (reference sequence). CDR3 bases: TGTGCTAGCAGCCCAATGCAAGAGACCCAGTACTTC. Translation: CASSPMQETQYF.